This T cell receptor (beta chain) was retrieved from a study of T cells after yellow fever vaccination (dated by TCRdb to about 2019). Regarding the complete study: The SMART-Seq v4 Ultra Low Input RNA kit was used to prepare libraries from fractions with low cell numbers. Bulk TCR alpha and beta repertoires were sequenced longitudinally to track T-cell clones before and after primary and booster YFV17D yellow fever vaccination. Two healthy male donors, one aged 18 to 30 and one aged 30 to 39 years, made up the cohort. Bulk PBMC replicates and cell subsets were isolated from blood drawn at multiple timepoints before and after both primary and secondary immunization. Beyond this particular receptor, the publication reports: Most clones expanded after primary vaccination were re-detected after the booster (almost 97% of CD4 and around 86% of CD8), suggesting broad memory maintenance. A small share of clonotypes occurred in both CD4 and CD8 compartments, likely arising from convergent recombination. Compared with the primary T-cell response, the secondary T-cell response was weaker but faster, peaking on day 5 rather than day 15. Because the study included only two donors, the extent to which the findings can be generalized is limited. Because abundant contaminating clonotypes from the bulk population could be contained in FACS-sorted repertoires, computational filtering was required.

The listed sequencing device is Illumina NovaSeq 6000. TCR cDNA was synthesized by 5'RACE template switching, through which a universal primer site and unique molecular identifiers were introduced. Priming of cDNA synthesis was performed from both the TCR alpha and TCR beta constant segments. Library amplification involved two PCR steps, and the second step added sample barcodes and sequencing adapters. Sequencing of the libraries was done on either Illumina HiSeq 2500 (2x100 bp) or NovaSeq (2x150 bp). On the authors' methods: Reads were demultiplexed and collapsed into UMI consensus sequences with MIGEC, and V(D)J alignment was performed with MiXCR. Using edgeR on replicate PBMC samples, clonotypes were called vaccine-responding if FDR was below 0.01 and the log2 fold change was above 5 up to day 15. Each bulk clonotype received a CD4 or CD8 identity based on whether the sequenced CD4 or CD8 repertoire contained that clonotype at higher abundance. TCRdb reprocessing: public reads trimmed at Q25 with fastp, clones called with MiXCR, in-frame beta chains kept. Every distinct CDR3 protein forms one entry, paired with its most common genes and DNA. The V and J calls here are based on TCRdb, not the publication. The sample table lists around 310,000 distinct CDR3 sequences, around 4.4% of them with a count of one. Roughly 19% of the sample rests with the top ten.

The CDR3 covers 12 residues, taking in both the cysteine and the phenylalanine. The sequence is cut down to CDR3 DNA, 36 bases in frame from base 1. The germline V gene (reference sequence) gives CDR1 as GTSNPN and CDR2 as SVGIG. Relative to germline, V is missing 0 bases and J is missing 11 bases, with 6 bases of the junction outside any gene match. In light of the paper, this sample's treatment or condition label describes: live attenuated yellow fever vaccine strain. Two biological replicates of bulk PBMCs were collected at each blood-draw timepoint. A standard Ficoll-Paque protocol was used to isolate PBMCs from peripheral blood. RNA was extracted with TriZol from bulk PBMCs, CD4 and CD8 fractions, and dextramer-positive and dextramer-negative fractions. At least ten counts were recorded for this clonotype. Its antigen remains undetermined. Per-base qualities were not stored, and no clone one base away is much larger.

The sequencing here drew on PBMCs, taken 15 days after the yellow fever booster vaccination. The chain uses TRBV30 and TRBJ1-1, and TRBD1 aligns with 7 junction nucleotides. The source is a young man who received the YFV17D yellow fever vaccine. In nucleotide form, the sequence is TGTGCCTGGAGTGTACTACAGGGGTTGGCTTTCTTT. It codes for CAWSVLQGLAFF.